The 11 T cell receptor beta chains presented below share a single source sample, sequenced in a study of blood T cells in healthy people across ages. A second PCR, run for roughly 6 to 11 cycles, used a sample-barcoded 5' primer plus a J-beta primer mix. TCRdb analysed the 5' RACE reads with MiXCR anew, one entry per CDR3 protein. The sample lists around 520,000 distinct CDR3 sequences, about 29% seen once, with approximately 3.7% in the top ten. The same data also went into a second study, on T cells of mothers and their children.

Sequencing used blood. Receptors were obtained from a boy younger than 10 in good health.

The DNA for the CDR3 is TGTGCCAGCAGTACCAGAGCTAACTATGGCTACACCTTC. Its protein is CASSTRANYGYTF. This chain connects TRBV6-5 to TRBJ1-2; no reliable D call. Germline values: CDR1 MNHEY, CDR2 SVGAGI. V was clipped by 5 bases and J by 0 bases, with 7 bases between them. The CDR3 length is 13 residues.

This clonotype was detected only a few times. The chain is built from TRBV7-2 and TRBJ1-1; maybe TRBD1 (6 bases). Germline lookup yields CDR1 SGHTA and CDR2 FQGNSA. Trimming shortened V by 1 base and J by 4 bases, and 13 bases separated the two germline ends. The CDR3 is 15 amino acids. The chain's CDR3 is CASSLDPGVVTEAFF. In nucleotides, the CDR3 is TGTGCCAGCAGCTTAGATCCAGGGGTAGTCACTGAAGCTTTCTTT. Together with reference TRBV7-2 and TRBJ1-1, the CDR3 gives the full variable domain: GAGVSQSPSNKVTEKGKDVELRCDPISGHTALYWYRQSLGQGLEFLIYFQGNSAPDKSGLPSDRFSAERTGGSVSTLTIQRTQQEDSAVYLCASSLDPGVVTEAFFGQGTRLTVV.

This clonotype was seen a few times. V is TRBV20-1 and J is TRBJ2-4, with 11 bases that match TRBD2. CDR1 and CDR2 from the germline V gene are DFQATT and SNEGSKA (reference sequence). The CDR3 length is 14 residues. V lost 2 bases to trimming and J lost 7 bases; unmatched junction nucleotides: 4. The CDR3 loop is CSARTGTSGNIQYF. The CDR3 bases are TGCAGTGCTAGAACCGGGACTAGCGGTAACATTCAGTACTTC.

The CDR3 bases are TGTGCCAGCAGCTTAAATGGCGGCCTGGAATTTTTGGAACAGTACTTC. Residues: CASSLNGGLEFLEQYF. V gene TRBV7-8 combines with J gene TRBJ2-7; no clear D gene. V lost 2 bases to trimming and J lost 10 bases, with 24 bases between them. CDR1 and CDR2 (germline): SGHVS, FQNEAQ. The CDR3 has 16 residues.

In DNA form, the CDR3 reads TGCAGTGCTACACTAGCGTTCCCGTACAATGAGCAGTTCTTC. Amino acid sequence: CSATLAFPYNEQFF. J is TRBJ2-1 and V is TRBV20-1, with 7 bases matching TRBD2. Germline V lookup: CDR1 DFQATT, CDR2 SNEGSKA (reference sequence). With V trimmed by 4 bases and J by 4 bases, 7 bases remained unmatched. The CDR3 spans 14 residues.

There are a few counts of this clonotype. The chain has TRBV30 and TRBJ2-1; TRBD2 aligns across 8 bases. CDR3 length equals 14 residues. Losses at the gene ends were 1 base for V and 7 bases for J; bases not matched to a gene: 6. Germline lookup yields CDR1 GTSNPN and CDR2 SVGIG (reference sequence). CDR3 sequence reads: CAWSEGLGLNEQFF. CDR3 nucleotides: TGTGCCTGGAGTGAGGGACTAGGGTTGAATGAGCAGTTCTTC.

This clonotype was counted once. The chain carries TRBV7-2 and TRBJ1-2; 7 bases align to TRBD1. The CDR3 has 14 amino acids. From germline, CDR1 is SGHTA and CDR2 FQGNSA. The V gene end was trimmed by 5 bases and the J gene end by 5 bases; junction bases not matched to a gene: 8. CDR3 nucleotides: TGTGCCAGCAGCCAACAACAGGGGTATTATGGCTACACCTTC. Protein product: CASSQQQGYYGYTF.

This clonotype was picked up a small number of times. V usage is TRBV3-1 and J usage is TRBJ2-5; D not certain. Trimming removed 3 bases from V and 11 bases from J, with 10 bases in between. CDR3 size: 11 residues. Germline V CDR1 and CDR2: LGHDT, YNNKEL (reference sequence). The CDR3, as DNA: TGTGCCAGCAGCCACTCGGGTGAGCAGTACTTC. Residues: CASSHSGEQYF.

The CDR3 reads CASSRSRLQETQYF. The CDR3 nucleotides read TGTGCCAGCAGCCGGTCCAGACTCCAAGAGACCCAGTACTTC. This chain joins TRBV6-5 and TRBJ2-5; D is unresolved. The CDR3 contains 14 residues. Between the trimmed V and J ends, which lost 6 bases and 1 base, there was a span of 12 bases. Germline V CDR1 and CDR2: MNHEY, SVGAGI.

This sequence joins TRBV4-2 and TRBJ2-1; D may be TRBD1 or TRBD2 (5 bases each). V lost 1 base, J lost 1 base, and 17 bases lay in between. From germline, CDR1 is LGHNA and CDR2 YNFKEQ. The CDR3 length is 18 residues. CDR3 sequence: CASSQGDPGPLSYNEQFF. DNA of the CDR3: TGTGCCAGCAGCCAAGGGGATCCGGGGCCCCTATCCTACAATGAGCAGTTCTTC.

The chain joins TRBV9 to TRBJ2-1; the match to TRBD2 covers 13 bases. CDR1 SGDLS and CDR2 YYNGEE come from the germline V gene. V shed 0 bases, J shed 9 bases, and the junction held 3 bases outside the gene matches. This CDR3 comprises 15 residues. The CDR3 here is CASSVEGLAGVEQFF. CDR3 DNA: TGTGCCAGCAGCGTAGAAGGACTAGCGGGAGTTGAGCAGTTCTTC.